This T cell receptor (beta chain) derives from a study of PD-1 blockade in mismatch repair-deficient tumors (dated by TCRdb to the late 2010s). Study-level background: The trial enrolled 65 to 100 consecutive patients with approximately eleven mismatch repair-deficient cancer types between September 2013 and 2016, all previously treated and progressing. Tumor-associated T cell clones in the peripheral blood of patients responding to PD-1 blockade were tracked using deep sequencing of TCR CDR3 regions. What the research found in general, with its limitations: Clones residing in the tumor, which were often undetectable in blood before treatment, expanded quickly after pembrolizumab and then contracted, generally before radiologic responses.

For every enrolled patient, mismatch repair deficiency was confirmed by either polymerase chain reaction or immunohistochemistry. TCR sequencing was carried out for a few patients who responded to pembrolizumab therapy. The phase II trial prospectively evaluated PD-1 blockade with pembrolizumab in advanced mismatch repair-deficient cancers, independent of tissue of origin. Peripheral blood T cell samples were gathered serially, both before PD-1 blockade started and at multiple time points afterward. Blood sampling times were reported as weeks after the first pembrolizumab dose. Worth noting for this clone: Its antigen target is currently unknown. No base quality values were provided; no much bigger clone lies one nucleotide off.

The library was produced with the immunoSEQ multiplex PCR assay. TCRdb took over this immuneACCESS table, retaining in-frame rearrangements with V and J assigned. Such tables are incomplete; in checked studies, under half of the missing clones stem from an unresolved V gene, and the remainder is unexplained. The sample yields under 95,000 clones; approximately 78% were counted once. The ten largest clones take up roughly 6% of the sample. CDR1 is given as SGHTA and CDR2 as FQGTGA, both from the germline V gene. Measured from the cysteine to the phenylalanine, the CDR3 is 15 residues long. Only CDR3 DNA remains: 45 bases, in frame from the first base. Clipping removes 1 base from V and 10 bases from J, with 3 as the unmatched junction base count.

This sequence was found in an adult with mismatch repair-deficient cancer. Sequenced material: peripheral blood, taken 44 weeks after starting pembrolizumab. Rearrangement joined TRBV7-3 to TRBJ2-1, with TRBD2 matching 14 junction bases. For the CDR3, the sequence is CASSLKGLAGEEQFF. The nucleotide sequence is TGTGCCAGCAGCTTAAAGGGACTAGCGGGAGAAGAGCAGTTCTTC.